This is a list of T cell receptor beta chains from one sample in a study of identifying expanded T cells in peripheral blood. Generated by immunoSEQ multiplex PCR, the TCRdb table keeps only in-frame clones and is missing some. The sample shows about 82,000 clones, over 85% of them seen only once. The specimen was blood. The source of these receptors is a person aged 18-70 years in good health. Both conserved end residues are part of each CDR3. D genes are given only for firm matches. Size values are once, few and many counts, or a class for expanded clones, and some rows have none.

j_call d_call v_call clone_size cdr3_aa cdr3_nt
TRBJ2-5 . TRBV5-6 . CASSRQIQETQYF TGTGCCAGCAGCCGACAGATCCAAGAGACCCAGTACTTC
TRBJ1-5 . TRBV7-2 many CASSLLQGLNQPQHF TGTGCCAGCAGTCTACTACAGGGTCTCAATCAGCCCCAGCATTTT
TRBJ1-1 . TRBV7-2 once CASSPGPGNTEAFF TGTGCCAGCAGCCCCGGCCCTGGAAACACTGAAGCTTTCTTT
TRBJ2-4 TRBD2 TRBV6-1 . CASSPREGRGYIQYF TGTGCCAGCAGCCCAAGGGAGGGGAGGGGATACATTCAGTACTTC
TRBJ1-6 TRBD1 TRBV4-2 once CASSQDGQGKGSPLHF TGTGCCAGCAGCCAAGACGGACAGGGAAAAGGCTCACCCCTCCACTTT
TRBJ2-7 . TRBV6-5 . CASTGLGHEQYF TGTGCCAGTACAGGCCTGGGCCACGAGCAGTACTTC
TRBJ2-2 TRBD2 TRBV19 . CASSIQKTSGRVGTGELFF TGTGCCAGTAGTATCCAGAAGACTAGCGGGAGAGTGGGCACCGGGGAGCTGTTTTTT
TRBJ1-5 . TRBV12-5 once CASGLVLGGPGQPQHF TGTGCTAGTGGTTTGGTACTTGGGGGGCCGGGGCAGCCCCAGCATTTT
TRBJ2-7 . TRBV9 once CASSVAAAASYEQYF TGTGCCAGCAGCGTAGCTGCGGCAGCCAGCTACGAGCAGTACTTC
TRBJ2-5 TRBD2 TRBV11-3 . CASSPGTSRGQETQYF TGTGCCAGCAGCCCCGGGACTAGTAGAGGTCAGGAGACCCAGTACTTC
TRBJ2-7 . TRBV5-1 . CASSRRTDTYEQYF TGCGCCAGCAGCCGTAGGACTGACACCTACGAGCAGTACTTC
TRBJ2-5 . TRBV5-1 . CASSMTVEETQYF TGCGCCAGCAGCATGACAGTAGAAGAGACCCAGTACTTC
TRBJ1-1 . TRBV29-1 . CSVEDSTQMNTEAFF TGCAGCGTTGAAGATAGCACTCAGATGAACACTGAAGCTTTCTTT
TRBJ1-1 . TRBV5-1 . CASSREQPMNTEAFF TGCGCCAGCAGCCGAGAACAGCCCATGAACACTGAAGCTTTCTTT
TRBJ1-1 . TRBV4-3 . CASSQDLRGGTEAFF TGCGCCAGCAGCCAAGATTTACGGGGAGGCACTGAAGCTTTCTTT
TRBJ2-3 . TRBV6-1 . CAASEGGGADTQYF TGTGCCGCCTCCGAAGGTGGGGGCGCAGATACGCAGTATTTT
TRBJ2-3 . TRBV7-6 . CASSSLGGLGTDTQYF TGTGCCAGCAGCTCCCTAGGGGGGCTGGGCACAGATACGCAGTATTTT
TRBJ2-1 TRBD2 TRBV11-3 . CASSPGLAGGMDEQFF TGTGCCAGCAGCCCGGGACTAGCGGGAGGGATGGATGAGCAGTTCTTC
TRBJ2-3 TRBD1 TRBV14 . CASSQGTAQYF TGTGCCAGCAGCCAGGGGACAGCGCAGTATTTT
TRBJ2-3 TRBD2 TRBV2 . CASSETSTYLAGVGTDTQYF TGTGCCAGCAGTGAAACTAGTACCTACCTCGCGGGAGTGGGCACAGATACGCAGTATTTT
TRBJ2-7 TRBD2 TRBV18 . CASSSQGGPYEQYF TGTGCCAGCTCTAGCCAGGGAGGGCCCTACGAGCAGTACTTC
TRBJ1-1 . TRBV6-1 few CASSVRENTEAFF TGTGCCAGCAGTGTTAGAGAGAACACTGAAGCTTTCTTT
TRBJ2-7 TRBD1 TRBV10-1 few CASSELWTGGHEQYF TGCGCCAGCAGTGAGTTGTGGACAGGGGGCCACGAGCAGTACTTC
TRBJ1-2 . TRBV19 . CASSILGPDYGYTF TGTGCCAGTAGTATATTAGGACCCGACTATGGCTACACCTTC
TRBJ2-3 . TRBV19 . CASSIVPTDTQYF TGTGCCAGTAGTATAGTCCCGACAGATACGCAGTATTTT
TRBJ1-5 . TRBV7-3 . CASSLPGGAQHF TGTGCCAGCAGCTTACCCGGAGGGGCCCAGCATTTT
TRBJ2-1 TRBD1 TRBV23-1 . CASSQHRGPYNEQFF TGCGCCAGCAGTCAACACAGGGGACCCTACAATGAGCAGTTCTTC
TRBJ2-5 . TRBV7-3 . CASSLTPGKQETQYF TGTGCCAGCAGCTTAACCCCCGGGAAACAAGAGACCCAGTACTTC
TRBJ2-1 TRBD1 TRBV9 . CASSVRDRGIYNEQFF TGTGCCAGCAGCGTCCGGGACAGGGGGATTTACAATGAGCAGTTCTTC
TRBJ2-1 TRBD1 TRBV15 . CATSRDLGTGSNEQFF TGTGCCACCAGCAGAGATCTCGGGACAGGGTCCAATGAGCAGTTCTTC
TRBJ1-2 . TRBV30 . CAWKLRSKDYGYTF TGTGCCTGGAAGCTGAGAAGCAAGGACTATGGCTACACCTTC
TRBJ2-1 . TRBV27 once CASGRSQGYYSYNEQFF TGTGCCAGCGGCCGATCGCAGGGGTACTACTCCTACAATGAGCAGTTCTTC
TRBJ1-1 . TRBV5-4 . CASSLPSEETMNTEAFF TGTGCCAGCAGCTTGCCTAGCGAGGAGACCATGAACACTGAAGCTTTCTTT
TRBJ1-1 . TRBV7-3 . CASSPSNRDTEAFF TGTGCCAGCAGCCCAAGCAACAGGGACACTGAAGCTTTCTTT
TRBJ2-2 . TRBV4-2 . CASSRAYVNTGELFF TGTGCCAGCAGCCGCGCCTACGTGAACACCGGGGAGCTGTTTTTT
TRBJ1-6 . TRBV2 . CASSRLGSPLHF TGTGCCAGCAGCCGCCTGGGCTCACCCCTCCACTTT
TRBJ1-3 . TRBV4-1 . CASSDRLSGNTIYF TGCGCCAGCAGCGACAGACTCTCTGGAAACACCATATATTTT
TRBJ2-2 . TRBV2 . CASSAASPAGELFF TGTGCCAGCAGTGCGGCTAGCCCTGCCGGGGAGCTGTTTTTT
TRBJ1-1 . TRBV19 . CASSIVGSSGKETEAFF TGTGCCAGTAGTATAGTGGGAAGTTCGGGGAAGGAGACTGAAGCTTTCTTT
TRBJ1-1 TRBD1 TRBV27 . CASSISGQGVTEAFF TGTGCCAGCAGTATATCGGGACAGGGGGTCACTGAAGCTTTCTTT
TRBJ1-1 TRBD1 TRBV6-6 . CASSPDDRGVTEAFF TGTGCCAGCAGCCCTGACGACAGGGGGGTCACTGAAGCTTTCTTT
TRBJ1-2 . TRBV30 . CASPSGEGYTF TGTGCCTCGCCAAGTGGGGAGGGCTACACCTTC
TRBJ2-7 TRBD2 TRBV27 . CASSLSLASGSYEQYF TGTGCCAGCAGTTTAAGTTTGGCTAGCGGTAGCTACGAGCAGTACTTC